The sequence of this TCR beta chain was determined in a study of Graves' ophthalmopathy and Graves' hyperthyroidism. This clonotype was found many times. What it binds is unknown. The authors amplified TCR beta CDR3 regions, and they did so from RNA transcripts for repertoire sequencing. First-round RT-PCR relied on HTBI primers, and a second-round multiplex PCR came next. TCRdb recomputed calls from the multiplex PCR reads with MiXCR, one row per CDR3 protein. The sample records roughly 170,000 distinct CDR3 sequences, 35% to 50% being singletons. Study-wide findings and caveats: The model flagged ophthalmopathy progression at 65% to 71% sensitivity and around 72% specificity.

The V and J ends lost 4 bases and 2 bases respectively, with 16 bases between them. The CDR3 has 16 residues. Germline V gene sequence: CDR1 SGDLS, CDR2 YYNGEE. V usage is TRBV9 and J usage is TRBJ1-3; maybe TRBD1 (6 bases). Material for sequencing was peripheral blood. The source of this sequence is a man younger than 40 with Graves' ophthalmopathy. The DNA for the CDR3 is TGTGCCAGCAGCCTAGGTCAGGGGAAGACTGGAAACACCATATATTTT. Translated: CASSLGQGKTGNTIYF.